A single sample is the source of the 30 T cell receptor beta chains below, sequenced in a study of blood T cell repertoires in COVID-19. Produced via immunoSEQ multiplex PCR; TCRdb's table is partial and in-frame only. Here the sample spans 140,000 or so clones, approximately 87% being singletons. The sample was peripheral blood. The receptors originated from a woman aged 45-59 years with active or convalescent COVID-19.

The chain links TRBV28 to TRBJ1-3; D remains unclear. The V end was cut by 1 base, the J end by 4 bases, with 11 bases between. CDR3 length: 15 residues. Germline-derived CDR1 and CDR2 are MDHEN and SYDVKM. The CDR3 region is CASSLLSQSGNTIYF. CDR3 sequence (DNA): TGTGCCAGCAGTTTATTGTCGCAGTCCGGAAACACCATATATTTT. The full variable domain, completed using reference TRBV28 and TRBJ1-3, is DVKVTQSSRYLVKRTGEKVFLECVQDMDHENMFWYRQDPGLGLRLIYFSYDVKMKEKGDIPEGYSVSREKKERFSLILESASTNQTSMYLCASSLLSQSGNTIYFGEGSWLTVV.

CDR3 sequence: CASSPGTRDGYTF. CDR3 coding DNA: TGTGCCAGCTCACCAGGGACAAGGGATGGCTACACCTTC. This chain uses TRBV18 with TRBJ1-2; possibly TRBD1 for D (6 bases). Germline V gene data show CDR1 as KGHSH and CDR2 as LQKENI. V was cut by 2 bases and J by 6 bases, with 10 bases left in between. The CDR3 extends over 13 amino acids.

This clone appeared a single time. The rearrangement joins TRBV7-2 to TRBJ2-3, with TRBD2 matching 7 bases. The CDR3 is 14 amino acids. The V segment lost 5 bases and the J segment 6 bases; nucleotides outside the gene matches: 8. In germline, CDR1 is SGHTA, CDR2 FQGNSA. CDR3 in DNA: TGTGCCAGCAGCCAGAGGACTAGGGAGGATACGCAGTATTTT. It is translated as CASSQRTREDTQYF.

The chain combines TRBV2 with TRBJ1-5, with TRBD1 matching over 12 bases. The CDR3 runs 15 residues. The germline CDR1 and CDR2 sequences are SNHLY and FYNNEI. V shed 6 bases, J shed 7 bases, and the junction held 7 bases outside the gene matches. This chain's CDR3 is CASSGGQGARQPQHF. As DNA, the CDR3 is TGTGCCAGCAGCGGGGGACAGGGGGCACGACAGCCCCAGCATTTT.

This clone was observed once. The chain employs TRBV7-8 and TRBJ2-1; 14 bases line up with TRBD2. Germline lookup yields CDR1 SGHVS and CDR2 FQNEAQ. Germline trimming cut 5 bases from V and 5 bases from J; bases unmatched to any gene: 8. The CDR3 is 17 residues long. The CDR3 region is CASSPGLAGAGHNEQFF. The CDR3 coding sequence is TGTGCCAGCAGCCCGGGACTAGCGGGAGCAGGCCACAATGAGCAGTTCTTC.

This sequence joins TRBV7-8 and TRBJ1-5; D remains ambiguous. CDR1 and CDR2 (germline): SGHVS, FQNEAQ. The CDR3 covers 13 residues. V dropped 5 bases and J dropped 7 bases, with 12 bases sitting between them. In nucleotides, the CDR3 is TGTGCCAGCAGCCCCAACCACAGACAGCCCCAGCATTTT. Protein: CASSPNHRQPQHF.

This clone was seen more than once but under ten times. This chain joins TRBV5-1 and TRBJ2-2; 9 bases map to TRBD2. CDR1 and CDR2 (germline): SGHRS, YFSETQ. CDR3 size: 14 residues. The V and J ends lost 8 bases and 0 bases, in that order; junction bases with no gene match: 2. CDR3 protein: CASSSGANTGELFF. CDR3 DNA: TGCGCCAGTTCTAGCGGGGCGAACACCGGGGAGCTGTTTTTT.

The chain combines TRBV10-3 with TRBJ2-7; 12 positions agree with TRBD2. The V and J ends lost 6 bases and 7 bases, in that order; junction bases with no gene match: 10. Germline CDR1 ENHRY, CDR2 SYGVKD. The CDR3 is 15 residues long. The CDR3 loop is CAIRERLAGAGEQYF. CDR3 DNA sequence: TGTGCCATCAGGGAACGACTAGCGGGAGCCGGGGAGCAGTACTTC.

Only a few counts were recorded for this clone. This chain connects TRBV5-5 to TRBJ1-1; D not resolved. Germline lookup yields CDR1 SGHKS and CDR2 YYEKEE (reference sequence). The V gene lost 4 bases and the J gene lost 10 bases, with 8 bases spanning the gap. The CDR3 is made up of 10 amino acids. The CDR3 spells CASSGGGAFF. CDR3 coding DNA: TGTGCCAGCAGCGGTGGAGGAGCTTTCTTT.

The V gene is TRBV6-2 or TRBV6-3, the J gene TRBJ2-2; D gene uncertain. The CDR3 covers 16 residues. Trimming removed 0 bases at V and 1 base at J, with 9 bases between. Per the germline V gene, CDR1 is MNHEY and CDR2 is SVGEGT. CDR3 in amino acids: CASSYSSTGNTGELFF. The CDR3 bases are TGTGCCAGCAGTTACTCCTCTACGGGGAACACCGGGGAGCTGTTTTTT.

The genes are TRBV27 and TRBJ1-2; 7 bases map to TRBD1. V lost 5 bases and J lost 8; bases outside the gene matches: 14. There are 15 residues in the CDR3. Germline CDR1 is MNHEY and CDR2 is SMNVEV (reference sequence). Here the CDR3 DNA reads TGTGCCAGCAGTATGACAGGGAGCCCTTTGGAAGGCTACACCTTC. Translation: CASSMTGSPLEGYTF.

This rearrangement joins TRBV18 to TRBJ2-3, with D possibly matching TRBD2 (7 bases). V was shortened by 3 bases and J by 6 bases, with 22 bases between the two germline ends. The V gene's germline CDR1 is KGHSH and CDR2 LQKENI. The CDR3 is made up of 17 amino acids. The CDR3, as DNA: TGTGCCAGCTCACCCCCCTCTGGCGGGGGCGGGCGGGATACGCAGTATTTT. This gives the protein CASSPPSGGGGRDTQYF.

V usage is TRBV7-2 and J usage is TRBJ1-5, with 7 positions matching TRBD1. With V trimmed by 3 bases and J by 2 bases, 1 base remained unmatched. The CDR3 is made up of 14 amino acids. Looked up from germline, CDR1 is SGHTA and CDR2 is FQGNSA. The CDR3 is CASSFDRGNQPQHF. The CDR3 DNA reads TGTGCCAGCAGCTTTGACAGGGGCAATCAGCCCCAGCATTTT.

The CDR3 DNA reads as TGTGCCTGGGGAAGGGGCGGGGCATCCTACGAGCAGTACTTC. As protein: CAWGRGGASYEQYF. The rearrangement uses TRBV30 and TRBJ2-7, with D tentatively TRBD2 (6 bases). The CDR3 consists of 14 residues. CDR1 GTSNPN and CDR2 SVGIG come from the germline V gene (reference sequence). V lost 5 bases and J 1 base, leaving 15 bases between the germline ends.

This clone was counted a few times. The chain joins TRBV27 to TRBJ1-2; D is ambiguous. Germline V CDR1 and CDR2: MNHEY, SMNVEV (reference sequence). The CDR3 runs 13 residues. V was cut by 5 bases and J by 7 bases, with 14 bases left in between. This CDR3 reads CASSPYGEGGYTF. The CDR3 nucleotides are TGTGCCAGCAGTCCCTACGGGGAAGGTGGCTACACCTTC.

This clone was seen ten or more times. V usage is TRBV19 and J usage is TRBJ1-2; weak D call: TRBD1 (6 bases). The V end was cut by 5 bases, the J end by 7 bases, with 20 bases between. The CDR3 length is 15 residues. Germline V CDR1 and CDR2: LNHDA, SQIVND (reference sequence). CDR3 in amino acids: CASSVYGTHGGGYTF. DNA of the CDR3: TGTGCCAGTAGTGTCTACGGGACACATGGAGGTGGCTACACCTTC. Full variable domain (rest looked up from reference TRBV19 and TRBJ1-2): DGGITQSPKYLFRKEGQNVTLSCEQNLNHDAMYWYRQDPGQGLRLIYYSQIVNDFQKGDIAEGYSVSREKKESFPLTVTSAQKNPTAFYLCASSVYGTHGGGYTFGSGTRLTVV.

This clone was counted between two and nine times. CDR3 region: CASSFGGAGIGEAFF. The CDR3 DNA is TGTGCCAGCAGTTTTGGGGGGGCAGGGATCGGTGAAGCTTTCTTT. V and J are TRBV28 and TRBJ1-1, with a weak D call TRBD1 (6 bases). Trimming took off 3 bases at V and 7 bases at J, with 18 bases between the two ends. Germline CDR1 MDHEN, CDR2 SYDVKM. There are 15 residues in the CDR3.

The chain links TRBV5-1 to TRBJ1-2; 11 bases match TRBD1. Germline V gene sequence: CDR1 SGHRS, CDR2 YFSETQ. The CDR3 is 17 amino acids. V was pared by 2 bases and J by 2 bases, with 8 bases of the junction left unmatched. CDR3 sequence reads: CASSLGQGAQPNYGYTF. CDR3 DNA sequence: TGCGCCAGCAGCTTAGGACAGGGGGCGCAGCCAAACTATGGCTACACCTTC.

The chain links TRBV4-1 to TRBJ1-2; tentatively, D is TRBD1 (6 bases). Trimming took off 1 base at V and 7 bases at J, with 10 bases between the two ends. Germline V CDR1 and CDR2: MGHRA, YSYEKL. This CDR3 has 13 residues. CDR3 nucleotides: TGCGCCAGCAGCCAAGTTGGACAGATTGGCTACACCTTC. It is translated as CASSQVGQIGYTF.

This clone was detected once. V is TRBV4-1 and J is TRBJ1-1; TRBD1 matches 8 bases. V shed 4 bases, J shed 1 base, and the junction held 8 bases outside the gene matches. The CDR3 has 16 residues. Germline V gene data show CDR1 as MGHRA and CDR2 as YSYEKL. CDR3 sequence (DNA): TGCGCCAGCAGCCTAAACTGGGGACAGGCGAACACTGAAGCTTTCTTT. Protein product: CASSLNWGQANTEAFF.

The chain combines TRBV6-6 with TRBJ2-7; 10 bases match TRBD1. The CDR3 consists of 13 residues. Germline-derived CDR1 and CDR2 are MNHNY and SVGAGI (reference sequence). J was trimmed by 3 bases and V by 5 bases; bases with no gene match: 1. The CDR3: CASSRDRGYEQYF. CDR3 coding DNA: TGTGCCAGCAGTCGGGACAGGGGCTACGAGCAGTACTTC.

Only one count was recorded for this clone. The rearrangement uses TRBV5-1 and TRBJ1-4; D possibly corresponds to TRBD1 (6 bases). CDR3 length equals 17 residues. Trimming stripped 0 bases from V and 0 bases from J, with 12 bases between. Germline values: CDR1 SGHRS, CDR2 YFSETQ. The CDR3 DNA sequence: TGCGCCAGCAGCTTGGATACTCAGGGGTCAACTAATGAAAAACTGTTTTTT. Protein sequence: CASSLDTQGSTNEKLFF.

J is TRBJ1-1 and V is TRBV5-1; possibly TRBD1 for D (6 bases). CDR1 SGHRS and CDR2 YFSETQ come from the germline V gene. Trimming took off 4 bases at V and 3 bases at J, with 16 bases between the two ends. The CDR3 totals 15 residues. The chain's CDR3 is CASSPGRGLDTEAFF. The CDR3 DNA reads as TGCGCCAGCAGCCCCGGTAGGGGGTTGGACACTGAAGCTTTCTTT.

This clone was detected a few times. The gene calls are TRBV9 and TRBJ2-1, with 10 bases aligning to TRBD2. CDR3 length equals 16 residues. The germline gives CDR1 SGDLS, CDR2 YYNGEE. Trimming at V came to 2 bases and at J to 3 bases, leaving 5 bases not matched to a gene. The CDR3 reads CASSVLAGGNYNEQFF. Written as DNA, the CDR3 is TGTGCCAGCAGCGTGTTAGCGGGGGGAAACTACAATGAGCAGTTCTTC.

This sequence joins TRBV7-3 and TRBJ1-1, with D unresolved. V gave up 1 base and J gave up 7 bases, with 13 bases separating them. The CDR3 runs to 14 residues. The germline V gene encodes CDR1 SGHTA and CDR2 FQGTGA. CDR3: CASSLSPGSDEAFF. The CDR3 DNA reads TGTGCCAGCAGCTTAAGTCCAGGTAGTGATGAAGCTTTCTTT.

V gene TRBV4-2 combines with J gene TRBJ2-1, with 10 bases that match TRBD2. The length of the CDR3 is 17 residues. Trimming cost V 0 bases and J 7 bases; bases outside gene matches: 9. Per germline, CDR1 LGHNA and CDR2 YNFKEQ. CDR3 coding DNA: TGTGCCAGCAGCCAAGATAGAACTAGCGGGAATCAAAATGAGCAGTTCTTC. Its protein product is CASSQDRTSGNQNEQFF.

The chain's CDR3 is CASSQKSGSGNTIYF. The CDR3 DNA reads TGCGCCAGCAGCCAAAAGAGTGGCTCTGGAAACACCATATATTTT. This rearrangement joins TRBV4-1 to TRBJ1-3; no clear D gene. The CDR3 is 15 amino acids. Germline V gives CDR1 MGHRA, CDR2 YSYEKL. The V gene lost 2 bases and the J gene lost 0 bases, with 8 bases spanning the gap.

This clone was observed a single time. The chain is built from TRBV7-9 and TRBJ1-2; D not certain. The ends were cut back, 5 bases at V and 10 bases at J, with 17 bases in the middle. The CDR3 covers 13 residues. From germline, CDR1 is SEHNR and CDR2 FQNEAQ (reference sequence). The CDR3 DNA is TGTGCCAGCAGCCGTTCAGAGGGATCCAACTACACCTTC. It is translated as CASSRSEGSNYTF.

This rearrangement joins TRBV11-2 to TRBJ2-7; D might be TRBD2 (6 bases). This CDR3 is built from 14 residues. From germline, CDR1 is SGHAT and CDR2 FQNNGV. Trimming pared 5 bases from V and 5 bases from J, leaving 16 bases between. The CDR3 spells CASSIRLDRNEQYF. CDR3 DNA sequence: TGTGCCAGCAGCATAAGACTAGATCGGAACGAGCAGTACTTC.

The rearrangement joins TRBV6-1 to TRBJ1-5; possibly TRBD1 for D (5 bases). Germline values: CDR1 MNHNS, CDR2 SASEGT. Deletions cut 1 base from V and 0 bases from J, with 10 bases between. The length of the CDR3 is 16 residues. CDR3 amino acids: CASSEVGGYSNQPQHF. The CDR3 DNA reads as TGTGCCAGCAGTGAAGTCGGGGGGTATAGCAATCAGCCCCAGCATTTT.